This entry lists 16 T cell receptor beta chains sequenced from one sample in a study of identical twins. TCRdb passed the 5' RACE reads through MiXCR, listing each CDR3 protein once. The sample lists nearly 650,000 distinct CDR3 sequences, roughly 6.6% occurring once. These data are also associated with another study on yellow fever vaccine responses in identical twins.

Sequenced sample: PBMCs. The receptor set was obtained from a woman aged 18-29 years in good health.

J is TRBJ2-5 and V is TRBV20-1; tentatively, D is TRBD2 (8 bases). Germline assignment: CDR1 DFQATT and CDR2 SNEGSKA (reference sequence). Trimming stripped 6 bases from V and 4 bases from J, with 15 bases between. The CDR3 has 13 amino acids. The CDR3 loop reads CSAPGGGVETQYF. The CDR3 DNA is TGCAGTGCCCCGGGAGGGGGCGTAGAGACCCAGTACTTC.

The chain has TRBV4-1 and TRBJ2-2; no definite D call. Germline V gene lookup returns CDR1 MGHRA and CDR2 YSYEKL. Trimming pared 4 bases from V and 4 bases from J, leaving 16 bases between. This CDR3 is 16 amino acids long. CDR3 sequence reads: CASSPVLRMLTGELFF. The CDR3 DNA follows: TGCGCCAGCAGCCCCGTGCTCCGGATGCTCACCGGGGAGCTGTTTTTT.

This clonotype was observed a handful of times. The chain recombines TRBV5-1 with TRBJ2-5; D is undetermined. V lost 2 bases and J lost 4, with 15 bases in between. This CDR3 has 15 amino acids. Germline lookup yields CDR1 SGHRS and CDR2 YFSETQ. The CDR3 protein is CASSFPDPGAETQYF. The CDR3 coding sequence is TGCGCCAGCAGCTTTCCCGACCCGGGCGCAGAGACCCAGTACTTC.

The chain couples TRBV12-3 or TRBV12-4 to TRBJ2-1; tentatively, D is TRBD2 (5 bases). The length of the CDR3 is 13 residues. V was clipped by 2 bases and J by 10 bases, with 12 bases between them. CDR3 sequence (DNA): TGTGCCAGCAGTTTAAGTGTCGGGGTGGAGCAGTTCTTC. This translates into CASSLSVGVEQFF.

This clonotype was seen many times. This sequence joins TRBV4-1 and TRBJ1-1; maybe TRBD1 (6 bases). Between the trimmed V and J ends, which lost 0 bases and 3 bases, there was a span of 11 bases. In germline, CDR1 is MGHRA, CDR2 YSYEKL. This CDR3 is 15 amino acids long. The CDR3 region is CASSQDSRGYTEAFF. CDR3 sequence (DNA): TGCGCCAGCAGCCAAGATTCCAGGGGCTACACTGAAGCTTTCTTT.

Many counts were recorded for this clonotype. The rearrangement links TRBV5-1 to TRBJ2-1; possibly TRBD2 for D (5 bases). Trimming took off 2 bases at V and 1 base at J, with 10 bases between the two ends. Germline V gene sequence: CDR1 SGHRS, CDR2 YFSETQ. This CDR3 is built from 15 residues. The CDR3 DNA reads TGCGCCAGCAGCTTAAATTCGGGGTCCTACAATGAGCAGTTCTTC. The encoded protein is CASSLNSGSYNEQFF.

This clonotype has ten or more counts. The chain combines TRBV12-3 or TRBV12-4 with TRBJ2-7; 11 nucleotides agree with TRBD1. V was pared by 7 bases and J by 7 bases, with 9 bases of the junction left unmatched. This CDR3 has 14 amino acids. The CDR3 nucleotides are TGTGCCAGCACCACTGGACAGGGGGCGCGTGAGCAGTACTTC. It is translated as CASTTGQGAREQYF.

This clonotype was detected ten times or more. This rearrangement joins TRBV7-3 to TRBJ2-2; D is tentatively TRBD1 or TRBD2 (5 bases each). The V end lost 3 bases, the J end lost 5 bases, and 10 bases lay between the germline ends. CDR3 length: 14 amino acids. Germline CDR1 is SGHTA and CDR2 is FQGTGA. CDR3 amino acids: CASSLGDWTGELFF. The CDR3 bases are TGTGCCAGCAGCTTGGGGGATTGGACCGGGGAGCTGTTTTTT.

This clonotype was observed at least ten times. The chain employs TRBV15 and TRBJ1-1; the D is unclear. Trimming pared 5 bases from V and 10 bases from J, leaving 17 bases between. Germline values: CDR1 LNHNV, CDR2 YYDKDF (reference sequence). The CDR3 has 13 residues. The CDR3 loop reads CATSEAGSVRAFF. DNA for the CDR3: TGTGCCACCAGCGAGGCTGGTAGCGTCCGAGCTTTCTTT.

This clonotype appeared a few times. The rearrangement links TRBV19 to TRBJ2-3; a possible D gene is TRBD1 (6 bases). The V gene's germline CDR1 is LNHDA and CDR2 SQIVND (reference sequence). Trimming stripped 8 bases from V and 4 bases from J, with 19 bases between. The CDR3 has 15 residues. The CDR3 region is CASRGTRLVSDTQYF. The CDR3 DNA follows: TGTGCCAGTCGAGGGACAAGACTTGTGTCAGATACGCAGTATTTT.

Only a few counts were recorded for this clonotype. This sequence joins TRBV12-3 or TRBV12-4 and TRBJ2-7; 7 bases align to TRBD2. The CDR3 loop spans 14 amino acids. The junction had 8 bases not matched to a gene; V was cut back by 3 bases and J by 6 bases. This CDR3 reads CASSLRGLSGEQYF. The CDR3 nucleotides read TGTGCCAGCAGTTTGAGGGGACTATCTGGCGAGCAGTACTTC.

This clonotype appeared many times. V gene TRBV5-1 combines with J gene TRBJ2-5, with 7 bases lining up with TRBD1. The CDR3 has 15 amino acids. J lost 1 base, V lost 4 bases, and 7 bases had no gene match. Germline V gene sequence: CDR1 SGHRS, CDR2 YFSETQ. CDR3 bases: TGCGCCAGCAGCCTAACAGGGGAGATCCAAGAGACCCAGTACTTC. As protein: CASSLTGEIQETQYF.

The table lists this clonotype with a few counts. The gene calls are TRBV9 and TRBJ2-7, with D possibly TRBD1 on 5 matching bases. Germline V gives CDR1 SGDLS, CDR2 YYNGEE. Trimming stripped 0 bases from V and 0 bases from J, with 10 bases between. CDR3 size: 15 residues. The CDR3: CASSVDAGLSYEQYF. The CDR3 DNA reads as TGTGCCAGCAGCGTAGATGCAGGGCTCTCCTACGAGCAGTACTTC.

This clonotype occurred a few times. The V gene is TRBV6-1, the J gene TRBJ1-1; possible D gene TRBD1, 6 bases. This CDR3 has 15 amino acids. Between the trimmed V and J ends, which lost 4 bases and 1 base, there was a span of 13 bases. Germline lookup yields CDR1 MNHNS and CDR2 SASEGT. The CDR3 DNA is TGTGCCAGCAGTGGGGGGGACATAGGGAACACTGAAGCTTTCTTT. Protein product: CASSGGDIGNTEAFF.

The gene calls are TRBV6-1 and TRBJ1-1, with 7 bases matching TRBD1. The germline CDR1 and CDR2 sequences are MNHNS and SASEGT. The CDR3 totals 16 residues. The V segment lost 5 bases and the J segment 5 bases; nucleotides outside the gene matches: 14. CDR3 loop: CASSRPPRDSRTEAFF. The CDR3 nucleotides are TGTGCCAGCAGTCGACCTCCTCGGGACAGCCGGACTGAAGCTTTCTTT.

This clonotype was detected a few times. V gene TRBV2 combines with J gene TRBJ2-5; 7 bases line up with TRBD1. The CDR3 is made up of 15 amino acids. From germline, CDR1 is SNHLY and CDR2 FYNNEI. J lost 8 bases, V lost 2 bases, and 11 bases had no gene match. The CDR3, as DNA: TGTGCCAGCAGTGAATACAGGGGAATGTATGAAACCCAGTACTTC. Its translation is CASSEYRGMYETQYF. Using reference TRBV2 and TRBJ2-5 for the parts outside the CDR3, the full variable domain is EPEVTQTPSHQVTQMGQEVILRCVPISNHLYFYWYRQILGQKVEFLVSFYNNEISEKSEIFDDQFSVERPDGSNFTLKIRSTKLEDSAMYFCASSEYRGMYETQYFGPGTRLLVL.